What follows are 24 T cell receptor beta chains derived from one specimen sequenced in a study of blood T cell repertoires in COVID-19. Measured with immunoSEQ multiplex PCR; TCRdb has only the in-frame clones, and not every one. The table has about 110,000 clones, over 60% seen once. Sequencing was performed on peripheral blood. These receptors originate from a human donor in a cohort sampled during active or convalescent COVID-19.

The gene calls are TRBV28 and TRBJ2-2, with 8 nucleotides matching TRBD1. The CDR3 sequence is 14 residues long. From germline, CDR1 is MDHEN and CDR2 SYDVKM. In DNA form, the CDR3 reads TGTGCTTCCAGGGACAGGCGGAACACCGGGGAGCTGTTTTTT. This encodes CASRDRRNTGELFF.

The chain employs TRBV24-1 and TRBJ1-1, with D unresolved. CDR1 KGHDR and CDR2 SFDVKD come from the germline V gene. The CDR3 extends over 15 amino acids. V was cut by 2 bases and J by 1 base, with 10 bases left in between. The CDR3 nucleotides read TGTGCCACCAGTGATTCCCGGGAAAGGAACACTGAAGCTTTCTTT. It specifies CATSDSRERNTEAFF.

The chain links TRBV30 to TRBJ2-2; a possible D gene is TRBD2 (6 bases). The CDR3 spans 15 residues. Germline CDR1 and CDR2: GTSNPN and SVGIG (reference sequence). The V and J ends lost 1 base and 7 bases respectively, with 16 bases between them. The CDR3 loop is CAWSGSRRGGGELFF. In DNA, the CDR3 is TGTGCCTGGAGTGGAAGCAGACGGGGAGGCGGGGAGCTGTTTTTT.

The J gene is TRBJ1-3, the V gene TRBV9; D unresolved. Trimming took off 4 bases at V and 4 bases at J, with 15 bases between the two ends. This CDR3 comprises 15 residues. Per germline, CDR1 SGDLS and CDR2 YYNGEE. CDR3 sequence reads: CASSPNSGWGNTIYF. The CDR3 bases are TGTGCCAGCAGCCCTAACAGCGGGTGGGGAAACACCATATATTTT. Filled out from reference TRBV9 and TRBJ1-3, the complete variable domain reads DSGVTQTPKHLITATGQRVTLRCSPRSGDLSVYWYQQSLDQGLQFLIQYYNGEERAKGNILERFSAQQFPDLHSELNLSSLELGDSALYFCASSPNSGWGNTIYFGEGSWLTVV.

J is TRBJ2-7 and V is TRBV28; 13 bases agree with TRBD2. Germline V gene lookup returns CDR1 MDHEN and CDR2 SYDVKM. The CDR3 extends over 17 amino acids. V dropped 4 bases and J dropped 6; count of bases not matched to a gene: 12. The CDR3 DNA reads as TGTGCCAGCAGTTCCGTCCGGACTAGCGGGAGTATCGGCGAGCAGTACTTC. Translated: CASSSVRTSGSIGEQYF. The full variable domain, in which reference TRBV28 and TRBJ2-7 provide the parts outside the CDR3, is DVKVTQSSRYLVKRTGEKVFLECVQDMDHENMFWYRQDPGLGLRLIYFSYDVKMKEKGDIPEGYSVSREKKERFSLILESASTNQTSMYLCASSSVRTSGSIGEQYFGPGTRLTVT.

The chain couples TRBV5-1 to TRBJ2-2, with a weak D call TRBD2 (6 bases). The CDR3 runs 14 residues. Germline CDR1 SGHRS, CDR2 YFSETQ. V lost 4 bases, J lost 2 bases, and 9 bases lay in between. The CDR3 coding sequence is TGCGCCAGCAGCGGCGGGAAAAACACCGGGGAGCTGTTTTTT. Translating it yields CASSGGKNTGELFF.

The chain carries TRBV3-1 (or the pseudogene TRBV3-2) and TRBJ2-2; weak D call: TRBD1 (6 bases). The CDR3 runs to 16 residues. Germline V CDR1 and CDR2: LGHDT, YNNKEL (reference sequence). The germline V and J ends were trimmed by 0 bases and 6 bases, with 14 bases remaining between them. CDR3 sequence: CASSQDRRAGAGELFF. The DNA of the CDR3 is TGTGCCAGCAGCCAAGATCGGCGGGCAGGGGCCGGGGAGCTGTTTTTT.

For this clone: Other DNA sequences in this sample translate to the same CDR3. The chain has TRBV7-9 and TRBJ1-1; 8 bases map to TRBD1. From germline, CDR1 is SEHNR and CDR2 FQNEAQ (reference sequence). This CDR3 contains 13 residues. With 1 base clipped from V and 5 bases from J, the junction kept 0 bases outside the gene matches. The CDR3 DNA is TGTGCCAGCAGCTTAGGACAGGGGACTGAAGCTTTCTTT. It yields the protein CASSLGQGTEAFF. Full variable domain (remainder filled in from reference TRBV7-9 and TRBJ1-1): DTGVSQNPRHKITKRGQNVTFRCDPISEHNRLYWYRQTLGQGPEFLTYFQNEAQLEKSRLLSDRFSAERPKGSFSTLEIQRTEQGDSAMYLCASSLGQGTEAFFGQGTRLTVV.

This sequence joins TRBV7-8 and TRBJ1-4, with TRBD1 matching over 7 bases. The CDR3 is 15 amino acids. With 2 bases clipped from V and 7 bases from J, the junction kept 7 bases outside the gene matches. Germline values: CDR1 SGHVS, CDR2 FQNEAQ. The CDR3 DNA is TGTGCCAGCAGCTTACAGGAGGGGGCGATTGAAAAACTGTTTTTT. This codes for CASSLQEGAIEKLFF.

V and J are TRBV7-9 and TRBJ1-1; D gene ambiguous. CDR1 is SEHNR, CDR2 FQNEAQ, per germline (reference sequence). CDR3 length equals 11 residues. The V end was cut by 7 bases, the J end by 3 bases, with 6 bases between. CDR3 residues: CASNSYTEAFF. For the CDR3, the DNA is TGTGCCAGCAACTCCTACACTGAAGCTTTCTTT.

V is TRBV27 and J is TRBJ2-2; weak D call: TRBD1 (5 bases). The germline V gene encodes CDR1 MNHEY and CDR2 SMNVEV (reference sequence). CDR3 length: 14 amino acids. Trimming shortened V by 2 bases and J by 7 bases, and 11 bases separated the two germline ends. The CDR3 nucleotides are TGTGCCAGCAGTTTAAACCCAAGGGGCGGGGAGCTGTTTTTT. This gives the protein CASSLNPRGGELFF.

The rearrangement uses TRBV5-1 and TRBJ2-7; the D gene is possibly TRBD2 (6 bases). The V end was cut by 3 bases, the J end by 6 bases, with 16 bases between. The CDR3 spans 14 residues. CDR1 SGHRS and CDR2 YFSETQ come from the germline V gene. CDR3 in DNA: TGCGCCAGCAGCTCCAATAGCGGTATCGGCGAGCAGTACTTC. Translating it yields CASSSNSGIGEQYF.

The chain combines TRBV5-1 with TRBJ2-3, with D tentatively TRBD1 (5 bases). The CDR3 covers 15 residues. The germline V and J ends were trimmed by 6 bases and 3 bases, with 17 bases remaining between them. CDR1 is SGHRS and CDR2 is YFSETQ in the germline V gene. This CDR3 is CASIKGLFRTDTQYF. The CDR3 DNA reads TGCGCCAGCATTAAGGGGCTGTTTAGGACAGATACGCAGTATTTT.

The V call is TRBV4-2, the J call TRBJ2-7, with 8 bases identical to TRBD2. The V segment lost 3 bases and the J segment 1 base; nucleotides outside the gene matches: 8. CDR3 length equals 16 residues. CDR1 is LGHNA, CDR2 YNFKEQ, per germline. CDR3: CASSQRPGLVSYEQYF. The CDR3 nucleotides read TGTGCCAGCAGCCAGAGGCCGGGACTAGTATCCTACGAGCAGTACTTC.

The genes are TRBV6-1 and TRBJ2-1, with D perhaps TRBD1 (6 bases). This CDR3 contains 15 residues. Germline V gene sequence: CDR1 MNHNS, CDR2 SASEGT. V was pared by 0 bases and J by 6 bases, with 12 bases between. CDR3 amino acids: CASSEARWGPNEQFF. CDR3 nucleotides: TGTGCCAGCAGTGAAGCTAGGTGGGGGCCCAATGAGCAGTTCTTC.

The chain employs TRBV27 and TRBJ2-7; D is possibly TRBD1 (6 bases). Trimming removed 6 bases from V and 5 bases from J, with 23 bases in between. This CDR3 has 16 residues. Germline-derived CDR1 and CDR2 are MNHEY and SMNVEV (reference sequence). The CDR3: CASRQTTGNLANEQYF. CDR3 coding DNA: TGTGCCAGCAGGCAAACCACAGGGAATCTGGCCAACGAGCAGTACTTC.

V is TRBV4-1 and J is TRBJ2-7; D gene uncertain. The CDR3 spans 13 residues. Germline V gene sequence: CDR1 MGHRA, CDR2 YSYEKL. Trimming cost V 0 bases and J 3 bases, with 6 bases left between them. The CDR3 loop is CASSQDGGYEQYF. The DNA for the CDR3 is TGCGCCAGCAGCCAAGACGGCGGCTACGAGCAGTACTTC.

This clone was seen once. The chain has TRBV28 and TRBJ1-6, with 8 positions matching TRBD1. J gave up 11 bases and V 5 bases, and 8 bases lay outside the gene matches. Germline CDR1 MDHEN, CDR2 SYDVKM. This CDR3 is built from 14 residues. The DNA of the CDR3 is TGTGCCAGCAGTGGACAGGGAGTTCAAGCACCCCTCCACTTT. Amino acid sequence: CASSGQGVQAPLHF.

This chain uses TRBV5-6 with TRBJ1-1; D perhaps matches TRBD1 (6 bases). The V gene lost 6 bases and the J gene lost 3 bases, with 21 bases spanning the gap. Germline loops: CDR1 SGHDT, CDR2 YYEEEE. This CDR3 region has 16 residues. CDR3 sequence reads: CASMITLRGWDTEAFF. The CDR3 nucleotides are TGTGCCAGCATGATTACACTCAGGGGATGGGACACTGAAGCTTTCTTT.

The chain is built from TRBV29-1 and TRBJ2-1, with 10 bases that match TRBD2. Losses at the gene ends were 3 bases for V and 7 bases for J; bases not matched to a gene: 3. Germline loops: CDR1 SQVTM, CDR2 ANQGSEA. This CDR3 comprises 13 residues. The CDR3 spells CSVDPSGRNEQFF. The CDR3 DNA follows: TGCAGCGTTGATCCTAGCGGGAGAAATGAGCAGTTCTTC.

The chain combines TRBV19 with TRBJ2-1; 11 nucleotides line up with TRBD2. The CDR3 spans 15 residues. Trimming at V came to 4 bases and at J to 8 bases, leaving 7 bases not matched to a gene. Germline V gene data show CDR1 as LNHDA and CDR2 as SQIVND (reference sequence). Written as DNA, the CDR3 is TGTGCCAGTAGTAAGGTTACTAGCGGGAGCCATGAGCAGTTCTTC. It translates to CASSKVTSGSHEQFF. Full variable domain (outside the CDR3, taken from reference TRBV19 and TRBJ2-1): DGGITQSPKYLFRKEGQNVTLSCEQNLNHDAMYWYRQDPGQGLRLIYYSQIVNDFQKGDIAEGYSVSREKKESFPLTVTSAQKNPTAFYLCASSKVTSGSHEQFFGPGTRLTVL.

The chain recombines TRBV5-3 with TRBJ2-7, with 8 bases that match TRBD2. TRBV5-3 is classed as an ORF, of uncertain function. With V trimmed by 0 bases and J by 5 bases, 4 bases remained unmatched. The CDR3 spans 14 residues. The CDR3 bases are TGTGCCAGAAGCTTGGAGCGGGAGTGGCACGAGCAGTACTTC. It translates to CARSLEREWHEQYF.

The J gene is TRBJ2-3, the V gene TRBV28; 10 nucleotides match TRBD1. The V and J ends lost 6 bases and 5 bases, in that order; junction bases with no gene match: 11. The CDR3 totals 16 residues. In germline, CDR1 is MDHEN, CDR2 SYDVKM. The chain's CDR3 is CASRRPTGGWQDTQYF. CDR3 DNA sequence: TGTGCCAGCAGGCGGCCGACAGGGGGCTGGCAAGATACGCAGTATTTT.

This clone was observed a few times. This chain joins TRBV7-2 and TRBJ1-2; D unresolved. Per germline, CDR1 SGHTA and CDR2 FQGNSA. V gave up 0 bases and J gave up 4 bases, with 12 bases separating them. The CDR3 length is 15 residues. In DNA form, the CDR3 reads TGTGCCAGCAGCTTAGCGTGGGCAGCCAGCTATGGCTACACCTTC. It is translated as CASSLAWAASYGYTF.